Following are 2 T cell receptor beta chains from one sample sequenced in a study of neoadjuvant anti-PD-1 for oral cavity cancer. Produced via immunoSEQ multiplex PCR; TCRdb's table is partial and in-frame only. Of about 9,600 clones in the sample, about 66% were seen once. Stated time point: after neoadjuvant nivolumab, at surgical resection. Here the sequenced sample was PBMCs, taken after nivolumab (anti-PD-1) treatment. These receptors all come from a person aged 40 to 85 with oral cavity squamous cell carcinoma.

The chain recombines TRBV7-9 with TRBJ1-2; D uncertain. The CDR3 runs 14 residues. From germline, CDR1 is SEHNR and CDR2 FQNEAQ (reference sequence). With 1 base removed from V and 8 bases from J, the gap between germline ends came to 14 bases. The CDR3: CASSLGGIGSGYTF. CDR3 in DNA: TGTGCCAGCAGCTTAGGAGGAATTGGGAGCGGCTACACCTTC.

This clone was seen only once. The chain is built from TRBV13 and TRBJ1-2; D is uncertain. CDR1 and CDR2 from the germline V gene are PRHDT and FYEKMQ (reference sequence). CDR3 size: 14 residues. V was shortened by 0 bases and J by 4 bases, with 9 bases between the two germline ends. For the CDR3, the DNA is TGTGCCAGCAGCTTAGGCCTGGGTAGCTATGGCTACACCTTC. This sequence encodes CASSLGLGSYGYTF.